This entry lists 25 T cell receptor beta chains sequenced from one sample in a study of Graves' ophthalmopathy and Graves' hyperthyroidism. RNA served as the template for amplifying TCR beta CDR3 regions. Second-round multiplex PCR followed a first-round RT-PCR using HTBI primers. TCRdb independently ran MiXCR on the multiplex PCR reads; one entry per CDR3 protein. The data show around 1,200,000 distinct CDR3 sequences, with about two fifths seen just once and 11% held by the top ten. The sample comprised peripheral blood or thyroid tissue (not recorded which). The receptors stem from an adult man with Graves' hyperthyroidism.

This clonotype appeared a single time. The V gene is TRBV7-8, the J gene TRBJ1-1; D possibly corresponds to TRBD1 (5 bases). The CDR3 runs 17 residues. Germline assignment: CDR1 SGHVS and CDR2 FQNEAQ. Deletions cut 4 bases from V and 3 bases from J, with 21 bases between. The CDR3 sequence: CASSSPGLAGWYTEAFF. The CDR3 DNA reads TGTGCCAGCAGCTCGCCGGGACTAGCGGGGTGGTACACTGAAGCTTTCTTT.

This clonotype came up many times. The CDR3 loop is CSARQGQLNTEAFF. The CDR3 DNA reads TGCAGTGCTAGGCAAGGACAGTTGAACACTGAAGCTTTCTTT. The chain carries TRBV20-1 and TRBJ1-1; TRBD1 might be the D (6 bases). V was trimmed by 3 bases and J by 0 bases, leaving 11 bases between them. The germline CDR1 and CDR2 sequences are DFQATT and SNEGSKA (reference sequence). The length of the CDR3 is 14 residues.

Ten or more counts support this clonotype. The chain combines TRBV29-1 with TRBJ1-3, with 7 positions matching TRBD1. The CDR3 is 17 amino acids. The V and J ends lost 2 bases and 9 bases, in that order; junction bases with no gene match: 19. CDR1 and CDR2 from the germline V gene are SQVTM and ANQGSEA. DNA of the CDR3: TGCAGCGTTGAACTCGGCTGGGACAGTTCGTCGGTAGGCACCATATATTTT. Protein: CSVELGWDSSSVGTIYF.

As for this clonotype: This sequence may be a read error, since a much larger clone differs from it by one base. This sequence joins TRBV20-1 and TRBJ2-7; D is unresolved. V lost 7 bases to trimming and J lost 7 bases, with 11 bases between them. Germline values: CDR1 DFQATT, CDR2 SNEGSKA (reference sequence). The CDR3 extends over 10 amino acids. CDR3 loop: CSVTLREQYF. CDR3 nucleotide sequence: TGCAGTGTCACTCTGAGGGAGCAGTACTTC.

In this sample, this clonotype turned up a few times. The chain recombines TRBV28 with TRBJ1-5; weak D call: TRBD1 (5 bases). Per the germline V gene, CDR1 is MDHEN and CDR2 is SYDVKM. The CDR3 has 15 residues. Trimming left V 2 bases short and J 5 bases short, with 13 bases between. The CDR3 sequence: CASSLQGTFHQPQHF. The CDR3 coding sequence is TGTGCCAGCAGTTTACAGGGCACGTTTCATCAGCCCCAGCATTTT.

The rearrangement joins TRBV7-2 to TRBJ1-1; 9 bases are a match to TRBD1. This CDR3 is 15 amino acids long. The germline CDR1 and CDR2 sequences are SGHTA and FQGNSA. V lost 4 bases to trimming and J lost 4 bases; unmatched junction nucleotides: 7. In DNA, the CDR3 is TGTGCCAGCAGCTCGAGACAGGGGGTCGGCACTGAAGCTTTCTTT. Its translation is CASSSRQGVGTEAFF.

In this sample, this clonotype turned up many times. The rearrangement joins TRBV2 to TRBJ2-5, with TRBD1 matching 10 bases. CDR1 and CDR2 (germline): SNHLY, FYNNEI. Trimming took 5 bases from V and 4 from J; bases not matched to a gene: 10. The CDR3 extends over 16 amino acids. The CDR3, as DNA: TGTGCCAGCAGTTTCTACGGGACAGGGGCCGGAGAGACCCAGTACTTC. Protein sequence: CASSFYGTGAGETQYF.

This chain's CDR3 is CASSPKGGSAYEQYF. CDR3 DNA: TGTGCCAGCAGCCCCAAGGGTGGGTCTGCCTACGAGCAGTACTTC. The V gene is TRBV9, the J gene TRBJ2-7; unclear D gene. The CDR3 is 15 amino acids. CDR1 is SGDLS, CDR2 YYNGEE, per germline. V shed 4 bases and J shed 2 bases, with 16 bases lying between them.

This clonotype was counted ten times or more. The chain recombines TRBV19 with TRBJ1-5; D perhaps matches TRBD1 (5 bases). Trimming removed 0 bases from V and 2 bases from J, with 17 bases in between. From germline, CDR1 is LNHDA and CDR2 SQIVND (reference sequence). The CDR3 has 18 amino acids. Written as DNA, the CDR3 is TGTGCCAGTAGTATAGAGCCTTTAACAGGTTACGGCAATCAGCCCCAGCATTTT. Translating gives CASSIEPLTGYGNQPQHF.

The chain employs TRBV7-3 and TRBJ1-1; unclear D gene. The V end was cut by 4 bases, the J end by 1 base, with 10 bases between. Looked up from germline, CDR1 is SGHTA and CDR2 is FQGTGA. This CDR3 is built from 14 residues. CDR3 sequence (DNA): TGTGCCAGCAGCTCCAGCGCAGAGAACACTGAAGCTTTCTTT. Its protein is CASSSSAENTEAFF.

This clonotype was counted a single time. Since a much larger clone is just one base distant, this may be a read error. The chain couples TRBV20-1 to TRBJ2-5; D call uncertain. V lost 1 base and J 7 bases, leaving 22 bases between the germline ends. The CDR3 length is 16 residues. Per germline, CDR1 DFQATT and CDR2 SNEGSKA (reference sequence). The CDR3 region has the DNA TGCAGTGCTAGAGGCTCTGAGCGTGGCCCCACCGGGACCCAGTACTTC. It specifies CSARGSERGPTGTQYF.

CDR3 DNA sequence: TGTGCCAGCAGCTCCAAGATGGGACTTGAAAACTACGAGCAGTACTTC. It codes for CASSSKMGLENYEQYF. The rearrangement links TRBV7-8 to TRBJ2-7; TRBD2 is a possible D gene (6 bases). From germline, CDR1 is SGHVS and CDR2 FQNEAQ. V dropped 4 bases and J dropped 3 bases, with 19 bases sitting between them. The CDR3 consists of 16 residues.

This clonotype appeared many times. The V and J genes are TRBV7-9 and TRBJ1-1, with D hard to call. The V gene's germline CDR1 is SEHNR and CDR2 FQNEAQ (reference sequence). The length of the CDR3 is 13 residues. Trimming took off 1 base at V and 7 bases at J, with 10 bases between the two ends. The CDR3 nucleotides read TGTGCCAGCAGCTTAGGGACGAGCGGTGAAGCTTTCTTT. Translation: CASSLGTSGEAFF.

The chain links TRBV29-1 to TRBJ2-5; D uncertain. This CDR3 is built from 12 residues. V was trimmed by 6 bases and J by 1 base, leaving 9 bases between them. In germline, CDR1 is SQVTM, CDR2 ANQGSEA. CDR3 in amino acids: CSVAGSQETQYF. The CDR3, as DNA: TGCAGCGTAGCAGGATCCCAAGAGACCCAGTACTTC.

V is TRBV20-1 and J is TRBJ1-5; 8 bases are a match to TRBD1. J was trimmed by 7 bases and V by 4 bases; bases with no gene match: 9. This CDR3 has 14 amino acids. Germline CDR1 reads DFQATT; CDR2 reads SNEGSKA (reference sequence). The CDR3 DNA follows: TGCAGTGCTACTGAAGACAGGGGTGGCCAGCCCCAGCATTTT. Protein product: CSATEDRGGQPQHF.

The chain uses TRBV28 and TRBJ2-6; 7 nucleotides align to TRBD1. V was clipped by 6 bases and J by 2 bases; unmatched bases: 4. The CDR3 length is 15 residues. Germline V gene sequence: CDR1 MDHEN, CDR2 SYDVKM. This CDR3 is CASRTGIPGANVLTF. The CDR3 DNA reads TGTGCCAGCAGGACAGGGATCCCTGGGGCCAACGTCCTGACTTTC.

V gene TRBV7-3 combines with J gene TRBJ2-5; D remains ambiguous. The J call may be faulty, since TRBJ2-1 better matches the DNA end. CDR1 and CDR2 from the germline V gene are SGHTA and FQGTGA. CDR3 length: 11 residues. CDR3 sequence: CASSIPSEQFF. The CDR3 DNA follows: TGTGCCAGCAGCATTCCAAGCGAGCAGTTCTTC.

In its sample, this clonotype was seen many times. The rearrangement links TRBV19 to TRBJ2-6, with 7 bases identical to TRBD1. This CDR3 has 16 residues. Germline V gene data show CDR1 as LNHDA and CDR2 as SQIVND (reference sequence). Trimming cost V 4 bases and J 4 bases; bases outside gene matches: 7. The CDR3 loop reads CASSRDRAAGANVLTF. The CDR3 coding sequence is TGTGCCAGTAGTAGAGACAGGGCGGCCGGGGCCAACGTCCTGACTTTC.

The chain couples TRBV15 to TRBJ1-2, with 8 bases identical to TRBD1. The ends lost 0 bases at V and 8 bases at J; junction bases unmatched: 8. There are 15 residues in the CDR3. Germline assignment: CDR1 LNHNV and CDR2 YYDKDF (reference sequence). CDR3 sequence reads: CATSRDPTGEGGYTF. The CDR3, as DNA: TGTGCCACCAGCAGAGACCCGACAGGGGAGGGCGGCTACACCTTC.

This clonotype was counted ten times or more. The chain carries TRBV7-2 and TRBJ1-1, with 8 bases aligning to TRBD1. This CDR3 is built from 15 residues. The germline V gene has CDR1 SGHTA and CDR2 FQGNSA. With 4 bases clipped from V and 1 base from J, the junction kept 5 bases outside the gene matches. DNA of the CDR3: TGTGCCAGCAGCTCGACAGGGGTATCGAACACTGAAGCTTTCTTT. It translates to CASSSTGVSNTEAFF. The complete variable domain, with remaining parts taken from reference TRBV7-2 and TRBJ1-1, reads GAGVSQSPSNKVTEKGKDVELRCDPISGHTALYWYRQSLGQGLEFLIYFQGNSAPDKSGLPSDRFSAERTGGSVSTLTIQRTQQEDSAVYLCASSSTGVSNTEAFFGQGTRLTVV.

This clonotype was recorded many times. This sequence joins TRBV5-1 and TRBJ2-5; D is unclear. V shed 6 bases and J shed 5 bases, with 14 bases lying between them. The CDR3 is made up of 13 amino acids. The germline V gene encodes CDR1 SGHRS and CDR2 YFSETQ. The CDR3 loop is CASTLISGETQYF. The CDR3 nucleotides read TGCGCCAGCACCTTAATATCTGGGGAGACCCAGTACTTC.

This clonotype showed up many times. The gene calls are TRBV7-8 and TRBJ2-5; 7 bases fit TRBD2. J lost 2 bases, V lost 2 bases, and 2 bases had no gene match. This CDR3 region has 14 residues. Germline V CDR1 and CDR2: SGHVS, FQNEAQ. This chain's CDR3 is CASSLLAEQETQYF. The CDR3 nucleotides read TGTGCCAGCAGCTTACTAGCGGAACAAGAGACCCAGTACTTC.

This clonotype was seen ten or more times. The CDR3 reads CSVEESGIYEQYF. CDR3 bases: TGCAGCGTTGAAGAGTCAGGGATTTACGAGCAGTACTTC. This chain links TRBV29-1 with TRBJ2-7; possible D gene TRBD1, 5 bases. The germline V and J ends were trimmed by 0 bases and 4 bases, with 10 bases remaining between them. This CDR3 has 13 residues. Germline V gives CDR1 SQVTM, CDR2 ANQGSEA.

At least ten counts were recorded for this clonotype. The chain uses TRBV19 and TRBJ2-5; 10 bases map to TRBD2. The junction had 9 bases not matched to a gene; V was cut back by 3 bases and J by 5 bases. CDR1 and CDR2 (germline): LNHDA, SQIVND (reference sequence). The CDR3 totals 16 residues. Here the CDR3 DNA reads TGTGCCAGTAGTATGCTCCAGCGGGGGGGCCGGGAGACCCAGTACTTC. As protein: CASSMLQRGGRETQYF.

With regard to this clonotype: A clone one base away is much larger, so this may be a read error. The chain couples TRBV7-2 to TRBJ2-5, with 14 bases lining up with TRBD2. The length of the CDR3 is 16 residues. Germline V gene data show CDR1 as SGHTA and CDR2 as FQGNSA. The CDR3 DNA sequence: TGTGCCAGCAGCTCGGGACTAGCGGGAGTCGGAGAGACCCAGCACTTC. This encodes CASSSGLAGVGETQHF.